The table lists the clone carrying this T cell receptor beta chain with many counts. Its cognate antigen is unknown. Attached unique molecular identifiers marked individual cDNA molecules. TCRdb passed the 5' RACE reads through MiXCR, listing each CDR3 protein once. The table shows about 52,000 distinct CDR3 sequences, with about 11% occurring only once. The V and J ends lost 5 bases and 4 bases respectively, with 17 bases between them. The germline V gene encodes CDR1 SEHNR and CDR2 FQNEAQ (reference sequence). The CDR3 loop spans 15 amino acids. This record comes from a study of early T cells in non-severe SARS-CoV-2 infection. At the level of the study: The study sequenced bulk RNA from unsorted whole blood, with chains unpaired. Study findings and constraints: VDJdb-based annotation leaned toward anti-spike CD8 responses and missed private and CD4 specificities.

The sample consisted of whole blood. This TCR was recovered from an adult who was a healthcare worker with PCR-confirmed SARS-CoV-2 infection or an uninfected control (not recorded which). The chain carries TRBV7-9 and TRBJ1-2, with D unclear. CDR3 coding DNA: TGTGCCAGCAGCGCCGCCGAAGGACTAGGCTATGGCTACACCTTC. Translated: CASSAAEGLGYGYTF.